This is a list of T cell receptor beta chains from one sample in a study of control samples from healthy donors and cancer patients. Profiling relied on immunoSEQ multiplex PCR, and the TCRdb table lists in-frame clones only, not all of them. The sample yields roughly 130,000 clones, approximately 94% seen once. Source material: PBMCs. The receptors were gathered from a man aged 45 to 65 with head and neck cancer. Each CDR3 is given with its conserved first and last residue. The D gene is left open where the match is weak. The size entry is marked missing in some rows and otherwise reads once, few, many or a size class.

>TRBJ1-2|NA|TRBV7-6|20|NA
CASSLALRGEKMGGFYGYTF
TGTGCCAGCAGCTTAGCGCTTAGGGGAGAAAAAATGGGGGGTTTCTATGGCTACACCTTC
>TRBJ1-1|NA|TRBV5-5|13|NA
CASSWSMNTEAFF
TGTGCCAGCAGCTGGTCCATGAACACTGAAGCTTTCTTT
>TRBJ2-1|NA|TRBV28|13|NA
CASTGDFFNEQFF
TGTGCCAGCACAGGGGACTTTTTCAATGAGCAGTTCTTC
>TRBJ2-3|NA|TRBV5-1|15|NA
CASSGIAASTDTQYF
TGCGCCAGCAGCGGGATCGCTGCTAGCACAGATACGCAGTATTTT
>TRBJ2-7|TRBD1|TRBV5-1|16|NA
CASSLGGPGQGYPPNF
TGCGCCAGCAGCTTGGGGGGACCGGGACAGGGTTACCCCCCCAACTTC
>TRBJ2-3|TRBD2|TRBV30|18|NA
CAWSVRSGSGGTTDTQYF
TGTGCCTGGAGTGTACGTTCCGGGAGCGGGGGTACCACAGATACGCAGTATTTT
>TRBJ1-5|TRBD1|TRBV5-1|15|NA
CASRPGGTANQPQHF
TGCGCCAGCCGACCCGGAGGGACAGCAAATCAGCCCCAGCATTTT
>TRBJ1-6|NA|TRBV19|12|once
CASSTGNSPLHF
TGTGCCAGTAGTACTGGCAATTCACCCCTCCACTTT
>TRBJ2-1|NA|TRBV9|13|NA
CASSVDSGTEQFF
TGTGCCAGCAGCGTAGATTCAGGGACGGAGCAGTTCTTC
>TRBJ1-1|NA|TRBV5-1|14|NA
CASSSRASNTEAFF
TGCGCCAGCAGCTCTCGGGCCTCGAACACTGAAGCTTTCTTT
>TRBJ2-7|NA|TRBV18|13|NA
CASSPYDSYEQYF
TGTGCCAGCTCACCATACGACAGCTACGAGCAGTACTTC
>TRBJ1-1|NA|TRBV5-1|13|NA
CASSLKQNTEAFF
TGCGCCAGCAGCTTGAAGCAGAACACTGAAGCTTTCTTT
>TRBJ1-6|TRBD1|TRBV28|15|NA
CASSLGGQVGSPLHF
TGTGCCAGCAGTTTGGGCGGACAGGTAGGGTCACCCCTCCACTTT
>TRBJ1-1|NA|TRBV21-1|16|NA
CASIKGGEAMNTEAFF
TGTGCCAGCATCAAGGGGGGGGAGGCTATGAACACTGAAGCTTTCTTT
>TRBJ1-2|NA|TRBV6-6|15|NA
CASSRFTGNNYGYTF
TGTGCCAGCAGCCGATTCACAGGGAATAACTATGGCTACACCTTC
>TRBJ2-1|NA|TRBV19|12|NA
CASSIMENEQFF
TGTGCCAGTAGTATAATGGAGAATGAGCAGTTCTTC
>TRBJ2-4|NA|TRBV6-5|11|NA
CASSYLDIQYF
TGTGCCAGCAGTTACTTGGACATTCAGTACTTC
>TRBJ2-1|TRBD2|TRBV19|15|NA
CASSIGLAGGNEQFF
TGTGCCAGTAGTATCGGACTAGCGGGGGGGAATGAGCAGTTCTTC
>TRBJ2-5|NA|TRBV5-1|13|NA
CASSLSPQQTQYF
TGCGCCAGCAGCTTGTCCCCTCAACAGACCCAGTACTTC
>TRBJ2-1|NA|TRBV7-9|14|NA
CASSLELIYNEQFF
TGTGCCAGCAGCTTAGAACTGATTTACAATGAGCAGTTCTTC
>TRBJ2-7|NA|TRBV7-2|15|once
CASSLEGGGAYEQYF
TGTGCCAGCAGCTTAGAAGGAGGGGGGGCCTACGAGCAGTACTTC
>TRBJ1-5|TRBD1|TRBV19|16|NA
CASSTRGTGGNQPQHF
TGTGCCAGTAGTACCAGGGGGACAGGGGGAAATCAGCCCCAGCATTTT
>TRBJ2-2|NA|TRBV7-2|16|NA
CASSLVGTRNTGELFF
TGTGCCAGCAGCTTAGTTGGGACCAGAAACACCGGGGAGCTGTTTTTT
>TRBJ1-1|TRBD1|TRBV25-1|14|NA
CASSLQGANTEAFF
TGTGCCAGCAGTTTACAGGGGGCGAACACTGAAGCTTTCTTT
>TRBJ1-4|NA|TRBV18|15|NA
CASSPADPGNEKLFF
TGTGCCAGCTCACCCGCGGATCCGGGTAATGAAAAACTGTTTTTT
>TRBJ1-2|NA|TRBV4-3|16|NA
CASSQAESQAFYGYTF
TGCGCCAGCAGCCAAGCCGAGTCACAGGCATTCTATGGCTACACCTTC
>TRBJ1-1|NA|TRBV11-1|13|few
CASSLGANTEAFF
TGTGCCAGCAGCTTAGGGGCGAACACTGAAGCTTTCTTT
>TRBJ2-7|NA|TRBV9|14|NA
CASSPGDTKYEQYF
TGTGCCAGCAGCCCGGGGGACACGAAATACGAGCAGTACTTC
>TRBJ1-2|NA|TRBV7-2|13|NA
CASSTTGNYGYTF
TGTGCCAGCAGCACTACAGGGAACTATGGCTACACCTTC
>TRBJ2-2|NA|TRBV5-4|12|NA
CASSYNTGELFF
TGTGCCAGCAGCTACAACACCGGGGAGCTGTTTTTT
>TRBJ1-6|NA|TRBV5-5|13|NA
CASIRDGNSPLHF
TGTGCCAGCATCCGGGACGGGAATTCACCCCTCCACTTT
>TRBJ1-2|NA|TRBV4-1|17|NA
CASSQSSRLGGVYGYTF
TGCGCCAGCAGCCAATCATCAAGATTAGGAGGGGTGTATGGCTACACCTTC
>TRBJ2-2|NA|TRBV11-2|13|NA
CASSSSYPGELFF
TGTGCCAGCAGCTCCTCTTACCCCGGGGAGCTGTTTTTT
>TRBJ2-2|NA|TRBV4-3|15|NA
CASSQDAPRGRELFF
TGCGCCAGCAGCCAAGATGCCCCCCGGGGGCGTGAGCTGTTTTTT
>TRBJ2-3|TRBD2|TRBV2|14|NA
CASFIAGATDTQYF
TGTGCCAGCTTCATAGCGGGGGCCACAGATACGCAGTATTTT
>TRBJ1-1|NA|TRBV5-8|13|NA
CASSLAGRVEAFF
TGTGCCAGCAGCTTGGCTGGGCGCGTTGAAGCTTTCTTT
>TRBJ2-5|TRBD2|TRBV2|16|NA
CASKSLAGARGETQYF
TGTGCCAGCAAGTCCCTAGCGGGGGCGAGAGGAGAGACCCAGTACTTC
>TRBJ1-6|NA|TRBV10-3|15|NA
CAISEGDPHNSPLHF
TGTGCCATCAGTGAAGGGGATCCTCACAATTCACCCCTCCACTTT
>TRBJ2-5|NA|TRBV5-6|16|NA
CASSYRVVWRQETQYF
TGTGCCAGCAGCTACCGCGTGGTGTGGCGCCAAGAGACCCAGTACTTC
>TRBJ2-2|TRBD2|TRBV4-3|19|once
CASSYRASGGAKGTGELFF
TGCGCCAGCAGCTACCGAGCTAGCGGGGGGGCCAAGGGTACCGGGGAGCTGTTTTTT
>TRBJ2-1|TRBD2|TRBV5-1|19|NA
CASSPGQLLAGVRGYEQFF
TGCGCCAGCAGCCCGGGACAGTTACTAGCGGGGGTTAGAGGCTATGAGCAGTTCTTC
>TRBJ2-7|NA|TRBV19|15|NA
CASSLGRVATYEQYF
TGTGCCAGTAGTCTGGGCAGGGTTGCTACCTACGAGCAGTACTTC
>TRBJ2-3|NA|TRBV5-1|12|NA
CASSVNADTQYF
TGCGCCAGCAGCGTTAATGCGGATACGCAGTATTTT
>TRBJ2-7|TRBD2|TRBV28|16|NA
CASSPNWGGSSYEQYF
TGTGCCAGCAGCCCGAACTGGGGGGGAAGCTCCTACGAGCAGTACTTC
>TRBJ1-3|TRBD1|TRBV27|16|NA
CASSSRLQGAGNTIYF
TGTGCCAGCAGTTCCCGACTACAGGGGGCTGGAAACACCATATATTTT
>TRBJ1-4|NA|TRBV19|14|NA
CATLNQTQLMKNFF
TGTGCCACCTTAAATCAAACTCAACTAATGAAAAACTTTTTT
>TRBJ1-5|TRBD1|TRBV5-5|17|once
CASSLEGTGPSNQPQHF
TGTGCCAGCAGCTTGGAAGGGACAGGGCCCAGCAATCAGCCCCAGCATTTT
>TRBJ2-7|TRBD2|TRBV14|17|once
CASSQERGGTSSYEQYF
TGTGCCAGCAGCCAAGAGCGGGGCGGGACTAGCTCCTACGAGCAGTACTTC
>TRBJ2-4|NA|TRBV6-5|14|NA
CASSLSKAKNIQYF
TGTGCCAGCAGCCTCTCAAAAGCCAAAAACATTCAGTACTTC
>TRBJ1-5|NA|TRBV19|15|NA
CASSMGRHGNQPQHF
TGTGCCAGTAGTATGGGGCGCCACGGGAATCAGCCCCAGCATTTT
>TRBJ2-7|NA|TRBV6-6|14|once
CASIQGGNSYEQYF
TGTGCCAGCATCCAAGGGGGAAATTCCTACGAGCAGTACTTC
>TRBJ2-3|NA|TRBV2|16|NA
CASRRGVKTSTDTQYF
TGTGCCAGCAGGAGGGGGGTAAAGACTAGCACAGATACGCAGTATTTT
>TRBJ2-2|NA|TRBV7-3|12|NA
CASSLGTGELFF
TGTGCCAGCAGCTTAGGGACCGGGGAGCTGTTTTTT
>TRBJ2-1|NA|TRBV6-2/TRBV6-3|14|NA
CASSLFSKADEQFF
TGTGCCAGCAGCCTATTTTCCAAGGCCGATGAGCAGTTCTTC